These 27 T cell receptor beta chains came from one sample sequenced in a study of PD-1 blockade in classical Hodgkin lymphoma. Some clones are missing from TCRdb's copy, which holds only in-frame ones; the method was immunoSEQ multiplex PCR. The table shows over 3,000 clones, with around 66% occurring only once. As for time point: cycle 4 day 1 (C4D1), after five to seven weeks of nivolumab. In every patient, relapse followed autologous stem cell transplantation, while exposure to brentuximab vedotin differed. The source was peripheral blood mononuclear cells (PBMCs), collected before the fourth cycle of nivolumab. Every receptor here comes from a human donor with classical Hodgkin lymphoma.

The chain couples TRBV11-2 to TRBJ2-2; D remains ambiguous. The CDR3 has 12 amino acids. Trimming stripped 1 base from V and 7 bases from J, with 4 bases between. CDR1 and CDR2 from the germline V gene are SGHAT and FQNNGV. The CDR3 protein is CASSLVIGELFF. In nucleotides, the CDR3 is TGTGCCAGCAGCTTAGTTATCGGGGAGCTGTTTTTT.

The rearrangement joins TRBV28 to TRBJ2-7; 10 bases map to TRBD1. Per germline, CDR1 MDHEN and CDR2 SYDVKM. Germline trimming cut 3 bases from V and 3 bases from J; bases unmatched to any gene: 5. The CDR3 has 15 amino acids. The CDR3 protein is CASSFGTGANYEQYF. CDR3 coding DNA: TGTGCCAGCAGTTTTGGGACAGGGGCGAACTACGAGCAGTACTTC.

Concerning this clone itself: This may stem from a read error, because a much larger clone lies one nucleotide away. Other DNA sequences in this specimen translate into the identical CDR3. This chain connects TRBV13 to TRBJ2-1; no clear D gene. The CDR3 runs to 14 residues. Germline loops: CDR1 PRHDT, CDR2 FYEKMQ (reference sequence). The V end lost 5 bases, the J end lost 12 bases, and 20 bases lay between the germline ends. The CDR3: CASSRAESGPSQFF. The CDR3 DNA is TGTGCCAGCAGCCGGGCCGAATCCGGACCGTCGCAGTTCTTC.

V and J are TRBV6-6 and TRBJ1-3, with D uncertain. The CDR3 has 14 amino acids. Germline lookup yields CDR1 MNHNY and CDR2 SVGAGI (reference sequence). Trimming removed 2 bases at V and 3 bases at J, with 8 bases between. The CDR3 DNA sequence: TGTGCCAGCAGTTACGGGGTCGGTGGAAACACCATATATTTT. Its translation: CASSYGVGGNTIYF.

The V and J genes are TRBV7-6 and TRBJ2-7, with 11 bases matching TRBD1. This CDR3 comprises 14 residues. Trimming removed 2 bases from V and 7 bases from J; junction bases left unmatched: 4. Germline assignment: CDR1 SGHVS and CDR2 FNYEAQ. CDR3 DNA sequence: TGTGCCAGCAGCTTAAGGACAGGGGGCGGAGAGCAGTACTTC. It translates to CASSLRTGGGEQYF.

The chain couples TRBV5-5 to TRBJ1-5; D not certain. The CDR3 is 15 amino acids. The V end was cut by 1 base, the J end by 7 bases, with 15 bases between. Per germline, CDR1 SGHKS and CDR2 YYEKEE (reference sequence). CDR3 sequence reads: CASSLSQAGGQPQHF. The CDR3 DNA sequence: TGTGCCAGCAGCTTGAGTCAGGCTGGCGGGCAGCCCCAGCATTTT. The full variable domain, its missing parts supplied by reference TRBV5-5 and TRBJ1-5, is DAGVTQSPTHLIKTRGQQVTLRCSPISGHKSVSWYQQVLGQGPQFIFQYYEKEERGRGNFPDRFSARQFPNYSSELNVNALLLGDSALYLCASSLSQAGGQPQHFGDGTRLSIL.

This clone is termed medium-sized. The CDR3 loop is CAWVVRQEAFF. The DNA for the CDR3 is TGTGCCTGGGTGGTAAGACAGGAAGCTTTCTTT. The chain links TRBV30 to TRBJ1-1; the D gene is possibly TRBD1 (5 bases). CDR1 and CDR2 (germline): GTSNPN, SVGIG (reference sequence). The CDR3 spans 11 residues. Trimming shortened V by 5 bases and J by 8 bases, and 12 bases separated the two germline ends.

The rearrangement uses TRBV27 and TRBJ1-5; a weak D match, TRBD1 (5 bases). CDR3 length: 15 amino acids. The V end lost 5 bases, the J end lost 4 bases, and 15 bases lay between the germline ends. Germline assignment: CDR1 MNHEY and CDR2 SMNVEV (reference sequence). The CDR3 here is CASSLKAGPNQPQHF. In nucleotides, the CDR3 is TGTGCCAGCAGTCTTAAGGCAGGGCCGAATCAGCCCCAGCATTTT.

V is TRBV5-8 and J is TRBJ2-1; D assignment may be TRBD1 or TRBD2 (7 bases each). From germline, CDR1 is SGHTS and CDR2 YDEGEE. Trimming cost V 5 bases and J 4 bases, with 16 bases left between them. This CDR3 region has 15 residues. The CDR3 nucleotides read TGTGCCAGCAGACCTGGGAGGGGGCCATACAATGAGCAGTTCTTC. Its protein product is CASRPGRGPYNEQFF.

The V gene is TRBV5-4, the J gene TRBJ2-3; 15 bases agree with TRBD2. V shed 4 bases and J 5 bases; nucleotides not matched to a gene: 2. From germline, CDR1 is SGHNT and CDR2 YYREEE (reference sequence). The CDR3 consists of 15 residues. CDR3: CASSMGLAGGDTQYF. CDR3 DNA: TGTGCCAGCAGCATGGGACTAGCGGGAGGAGATACGCAGTATTTT.

This sequence joins TRBV4-1 and TRBJ2-7, with D maybe TRBD1 (6 bases). V lost 3 bases and J lost 7, with 19 bases in between. This CDR3 has 15 residues. Per the germline V gene, CDR1 is MGHRA and CDR2 is YSYEKL. The CDR3: CASSQGDTGVEEQYF. The CDR3 DNA sequence: TGCGCCAGCAGCCAGGGGGACACCGGAGTTGAGGAGCAGTACTTC.

The chain recombines TRBV9 with TRBJ2-1; D not resolved. V lost 0 bases and J lost 0, with 7 bases in between. The CDR3 loop spans 15 amino acids. From germline, CDR1 is SGDLS and CDR2 YYNGEE. The CDR3 DNA follows: TGTGCCAGCAGCGTAGGGGTGAGCTCCTACAATGAGCAGTTCTTC. It specifies CASSVGVSSYNEQFF.

This CDR3 reads CASSPDAGGADTQYF. The CDR3 DNA sequence: TGTGCCAGCTCACCGGACGCGGGAGGTGCAGATACGCAGTATTTT. This chain uses TRBV18 with TRBJ2-3; 8 bases align to TRBD2. From germline, CDR1 is KGHSH and CDR2 LQKENI. V lost 3 bases to trimming and J lost 4 bases; unmatched junction nucleotides: 6. The CDR3 covers 15 residues.

This clone was recorded only once. The chain is built from TRBV9 and TRBJ2-5; D is unresolved. V lost 1 base, J lost 2 bases, and 18 bases lay in between. Germline V gene data show CDR1 as SGDLS and CDR2 as YYNGEE. The CDR3 sequence is 17 residues long. CDR3 protein: CASSVPSEGLEQETQYF. As DNA, the CDR3 is TGTGCCAGCAGCGTACCGTCGGAAGGGCTCGAACAAGAGACCCAGTACTTC.

The chain has TRBV9 and TRBJ2-1; TRBD2 matches 8 bases. Germline loops: CDR1 SGDLS, CDR2 YYNGEE. With 2 bases clipped from V and 5 bases from J, the junction kept 6 bases outside the gene matches. This CDR3 is built from 15 residues. CDR3 loop: CASSVAGGMHNEQFF. The DNA of the CDR3 is TGTGCCAGCAGCGTCGCGGGAGGAATGCACAATGAGCAGTTCTTC.

The chain has TRBV5-5 and TRBJ2-5; a possible D gene is TRBD1 (6 bases). CDR3 length equals 16 residues. Germline loops: CDR1 SGHKS, CDR2 YYEKEE (reference sequence). The V gene lost 4 bases and the J gene lost 3 bases, with 19 bases spanning the gap. The CDR3 DNA follows: TGTGCCAGCAGCACCGGGCCGGGACCAGGGGAAGAGACCCAGTACTTC. Translated: CASSTGPGPGEETQYF.

The chain couples TRBV15 to TRBJ2-3; 9 nucleotides align to TRBD2. Germline lookup yields CDR1 LNHNV and CDR2 YYDKDF (reference sequence). With V trimmed by 0 bases and J by 4 bases, 11 bases remained unmatched. CDR3 length: 18 amino acids. Here the CDR3 reads CATSRDRPREGRPDTQYF. The DNA of the CDR3 is TGTGCCACCAGCAGAGATCGTCCGCGGGAGGGGAGGCCAGATACGCAGTATTTT.

This clone was recorded a few times. The rearrangement joins TRBV19 to TRBJ1-2; D is unclear. The CDR3 contains 13 residues. Trimming stripped 7 bases from V and 4 bases from J, with 13 bases between. Looked up from germline, CDR1 is LNHDA and CDR2 is SQIVND (reference sequence). CDR3 sequence: CASIDSDFYGYTF. The DNA of the CDR3 is TGTGCCAGTATTGACTCGGACTTCTATGGCTACACCTTC.

The rearrangement uses TRBV25-1 and TRBJ1-4, with D tentatively TRBD1 (6 bases). Germline V gene data show CDR1 as MGHDK and CDR2 as SYGVNS. Trimming took 7 bases from V and 4 from J, leaving 10 bases between them. The CDR3 loop spans 13 amino acids. The CDR3 reads CASIGQFNEKLFF. The CDR3 DNA sequence: TGTGCCAGCATCGGACAGTTTAATGAAAAACTGTTTTTT. Drawing the rest from reference TRBV25-1 and TRBJ1-4, the complete variable domain is EADIYQTPRYLVIGTGKKITLECSQTMGHDKMYWYQQDPGMELHLIHYSYGVNSTEKGDLSSESTVSRIRTEHFPLTLESARPSHTSQYLCASIGQFNEKLFFGSGTQLSVL.

This clone was seen just once. The V and J genes are TRBV7-9 and TRBJ2-7; D ambiguous. V lost 4 bases and J 7 bases, leaving 8 bases between the germline ends. Germline CDR1 reads SEHNR; CDR2 reads FQNEAQ (reference sequence). This CDR3 region has 11 residues. DNA of the CDR3: TGTGCCAGCAGCTCCCAATGGGAGCAGTACTTC. It encodes CASSSQWEQYF.

This chain links TRBV7-9 with TRBJ2-3; TRBD2 matches 7 bases. This CDR3 comprises 18 residues. Germline CDR1 is SEHNR and CDR2 is FQNEAQ (reference sequence). V dropped 4 bases and J dropped 5; count of bases not matched to a gene: 18. The CDR3 DNA follows: TGTGCCAGCAGCTCCAAAAAAGGGGAGGGCGGAAGGGGAGATACGCAGTATTTT. Protein: CASSSKKGEGGRGDTQYF.

This clone was picked up a small number of times. This chain joins TRBV30 and TRBJ1-5, with D possibly matching TRBD1 (6 bases). The CDR3 totals 16 residues. The germline V gene has CDR1 GTSNPN and CDR2 SVGIG (reference sequence). Trimming stripped 2 bases from V and 1 base from J, with 15 bases between. This CDR3 reads CAWSPTGSLSNQPQHF. Written as DNA, the CDR3 is TGTGCCTGGAGTCCAACAGGGTCTCTAAGCAATCAGCCCCAGCATTTT. The full variable domain, in which reference TRBV30 and TRBJ1-5 provide the parts outside the CDR3, is SQTIHQWPATLVQPVGSPLSLECTVEGTSNPNLYWYRQAAGRGLQLLFYSVGIGQISSEVPQNLSASRPQDRQFILSSKKLLLSDSGFYLCAWSPTGSLSNQPQHFGDGTRLSIL.

The chain has TRBV7-6 and TRBJ2-1, with a tentative D call TRBD2 (7 bases). V was cut by 5 bases and J by 0 bases, with 17 bases left in between. CDR1 and CDR2 (germline): SGHVS, FNYEAQ. The CDR3 is 17 residues long. The CDR3 here is CASSLGGGAYSYNEQFF. Written as DNA, the CDR3 is TGTGCCAGCAGCCTAGGGGGGGGCGCTTACTCCTACAATGAGCAGTTCTTC.

The V and J genes are TRBV4-3 and TRBJ2-7, with a weak D call TRBD2 (6 bases). V was trimmed by 5 bases and J by 0 bases, leaving 11 bases between them. In germline, CDR1 is LGHNA, CDR2 YSLEER. The CDR3 has 14 residues. The DNA of the CDR3 is TGCGCCAGCAGCGGAGGGCTTAGCTCCTACGAGCAGTACTTC. This encodes CASSGGLSSYEQYF.

This clone was detected once. The chain uses TRBV19 and TRBJ2-2; D not certain. The CDR3 totals 13 residues. Trimming pared 7 bases from V and 0 bases from J, leaving 6 bases between. In germline, CDR1 is LNHDA, CDR2 SQIVND (reference sequence). The CDR3 protein is CASTDANTGELFF. The CDR3 DNA follows: TGTGCCAGTACAGATGCGAACACCGGGGAGCTGTTTTTT.

This clone was observed a single time. The gene calls are TRBV10-3 and TRBJ2-5; 11 bases agree with TRBD1. Trimming cost V 5 bases and J 5 bases; bases outside gene matches: 19. CDR1 and CDR2 (germline): ENHRY, SYGVKD. This CDR3 has 19 amino acids. CDR3 residues: CAISTAGTGGVDLEETQYF. DNA of the CDR3: TGTGCCATCAGTACCGCCGGGACAGGGGGAGTTGACTTGGAGGAGACCCAGTACTTC.

V gene TRBV9 combines with J gene TRBJ2-1; possible D gene TRBD1, 6 bases. CDR1 SGDLS and CDR2 YYNGEE come from the germline V gene. V was cut by 3 bases and J by 10 bases, with 11 bases left in between. The CDR3 sequence is 12 residues long. CDR3 loop: CASSGKGGEQFF. The CDR3 region has the DNA TGTGCCAGCAGCGGAAAAGGGGGAGAGCAGTTCTTC. Looking up the rest from reference TRBV9 and TRBJ2-1 gives the full variable domain: DSGVTQTPKHLITATGQRVTLRCSPRSGDLSVYWYQQSLDQGLQFLIQYYNGEERAKGNILERFSAQQFPDLHSELNLSSLELGDSALYFCASSGKGGEQFFGPGTRLTVL.